This T cell receptor (beta chain) was obtained from a study of blood T cell repertoires in COVID-19. On the study more broadly: Some COVID-19 samples were acute and others convalescent; all came from the United States, Italy and Spain. Sample material is recorded as cDNA or gDNA derived from T cells, B-cell-depleted T cells, or PBMCs.

Clones were read by immunoSEQ multiplex PCR, and TCRdb kept only the in-frame ones, dropping some. The table has some 350,000 clones, 90% seen once. CDR3 length equals 13 residues. Germline CDR1 is MNHEY and CDR2 is SVGEGT. Trimming pared 5 bases from V and 2 bases from J, leaving 10 bases between. This receptor was identified in a man aged 18 to 35 with active or convalescent COVID-19. The chain uses TRBV6-2 or TRBV6-3 and TRBJ2-7, with D maybe TRBD1 (6 bases). Material for sequencing was peripheral blood. This chain's CDR3 is CASSLQGPYEQYF. In nucleotides, the CDR3 is TGTGCCAGCAGTCTACAGGGTCCCTACGAGCAGTACTTC.